This T cell receptor (beta chain) originates from a study of blood T cell repertoires in COVID-19. Study-wide context: Collection of acute and convalescent COVID-19 samples took place in the United States, Italy and Spain. PBMCs, B-cell-depleted T cells, or T cells were the source of the cDNA or gDNA that made up the material.

V lost 0 bases and J lost 2, with 6 bases in between. Germline CDR1 and CDR2: SEHNR and FQNEAQ (reference sequence). The CDR3 is 14 amino acids. In the original workflow: Scientists estimated how many nucleated cells there were by amplifying reference gene primers. Data came from immunoSEQ multiplex PCR; TCRdb stores just in-frame clones and leaves some out. The D gene and trimming were derived from the DNA, and the V and J assignments and clone size from that table. The sample holds approximately 220,000 clones, 70% to 90% seen once. The J gene is TRBJ2-3, the V gene TRBV7-9; the D is unclear. The clonotype comes from a woman aged 45-65 years with acute or convalescent COVID-19. The sequenced material came from peripheral blood. Here the CDR3 DNA reads TGTGCCAGCAGCTTAGCACAGTCCACAGATACGCAGTATTTT. This sequence encodes CASSLAQSTDTQYF.